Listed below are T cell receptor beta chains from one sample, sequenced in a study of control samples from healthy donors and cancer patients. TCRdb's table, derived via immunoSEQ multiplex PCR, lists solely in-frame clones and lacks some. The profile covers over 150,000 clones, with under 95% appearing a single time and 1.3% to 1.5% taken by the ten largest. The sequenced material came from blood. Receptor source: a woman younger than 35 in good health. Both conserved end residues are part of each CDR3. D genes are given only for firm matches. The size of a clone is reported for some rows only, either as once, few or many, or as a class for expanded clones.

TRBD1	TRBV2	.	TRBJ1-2	TGTGCCAGCAAGTTGGACAGGGGGAGGTATGGCTACACCTTC	CASKLDRGRYGYTF
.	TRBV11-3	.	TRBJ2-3	TGTGCCAGCAGCACCCACACGTCAGCTTTCCTCACAGATACGCAGTATTTT	CASSTHTSAFLTDTQYF
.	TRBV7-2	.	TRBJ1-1	TGTGCCAGCAGCTTAGCGTGGGACACTGAAGCTTTCTTT	CASSLAWDTEAFF
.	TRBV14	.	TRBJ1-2	TGTGCCAGCAGCCACAACGGGGGGTGTTGTTTATATGGCTACACCTTC	CASSHNGGCCLYGYTF
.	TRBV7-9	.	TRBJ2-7	TGTGCCAGCAGCCCTTACAGGGCTCAGGGTTACGAGCAGTACTTC	CASSPYRAQGYEQYF
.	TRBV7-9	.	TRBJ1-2	TGTGCCAGCAGCTCCCCACCGGACAGCTATGGCTACACCTTC	CASSSPPDSYGYTF
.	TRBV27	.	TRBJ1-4	TGTGCCAGCAGCTCCGGGCGGGGATGGGGTGAAAAACTGTTTTTT	CASSSGRGWGEKLFF
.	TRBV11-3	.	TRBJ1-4	TGTGCCAGCACCAGTAATAATGAAAAACTGTTTTTT	CASTSNNEKLFF
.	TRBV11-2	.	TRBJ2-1	TGTGCCAGCAGCTTGAGACAGAGTAATGAGCAGTTCTTC	CASSLRQSNEQFF
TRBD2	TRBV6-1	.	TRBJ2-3	TGTGCCAGCAGTGAAACTAGCGGGGGGGCAGATACGCAGTATTTT	CASSETSGGADTQYF
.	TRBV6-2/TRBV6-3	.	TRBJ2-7	TGTGCCAGCAGTATCCAGGGAGATCTCGGCGAGCAGTACTTC	CASSIQGDLGEQYF
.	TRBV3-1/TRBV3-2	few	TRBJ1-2	TGTGCCAGCAGCCACGGGGTGCGTGGCTACACCTTC	CASSHGVRGYTF
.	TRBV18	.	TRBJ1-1	TGTGCCAGCTCATCCCAGCCGGGGTCGAACACTGAAGCTTTCTTT	CASSSQPGSNTEAFF
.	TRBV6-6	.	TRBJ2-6	TGTGCCAGCAGCCGACCCCAGCCCACCAAATCTGGGGCCAACGTCCTGACTTTC	CASSRPQPTKSGANVLTF
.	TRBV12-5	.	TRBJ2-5	TGTGCTAGTGGTTTGGTAGCCGACGGCCAAGAGACCCAGTACTTC	CASGLVADGQETQYF
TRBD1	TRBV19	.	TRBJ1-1	TGTGCCAGTAGTTTTCGGGACAGAAACACTGAAGCTTTCTTT	CASSFRDRNTEAFF
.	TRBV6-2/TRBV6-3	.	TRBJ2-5	TGTGCCAGCAGTTACTTTCCCCGACCTGGGGACTTC	CASSYFPRPGDF
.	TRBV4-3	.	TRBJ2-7	TGCGCCAGCAGCCAAGGGAGGGCGGGACTCGGTGAGCAGTACTTC	CASSQGRAGLGEQYF
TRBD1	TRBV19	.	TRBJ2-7	TGTGCCAGTAGGACCGGGACAGGGAGCCCAGACGAGCAGTACTTC	CASRTGTGSPDEQYF
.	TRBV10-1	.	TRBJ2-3	TGCGCCAGCAGTCAAGGCTACGCGTTAACGCAGTATTTT	CASSQGYALTQYF
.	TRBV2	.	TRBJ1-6	TGTGCCAGCAGTACAGGGTACTCACCCCTCCACTTT	CASSTGYSPLHF
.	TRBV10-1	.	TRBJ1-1	TGCGCCAGCAGTGAGGGCACTTGGAACACTGAAGCTTTCTTT	CASSEGTWNTEAFF
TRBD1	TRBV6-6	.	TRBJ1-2	TGTGCCAGCAGCCCACAGGGGGTGAGTGGCTACACCTTC	CASSPQGVSGYTF
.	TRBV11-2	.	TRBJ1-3	TGTGCCAGCAGCTCCCTGCAGAACCGGGGCCGCGCTTTGAGGAACACCATATATTTT	CASSSLQNRGRALRNTIYF
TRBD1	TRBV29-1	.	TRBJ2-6	TGCAGCGTTGTAACCGGGACAGTTGCCAACGTCCTGACTTTC	CSVVTGTVANVLTF
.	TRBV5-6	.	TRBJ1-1	TGTGCCAGCAGCTTGAACGGCGCCCAAGGATACACTGAAGCTTTCTTT	CASSLNGAQGYTEAFF
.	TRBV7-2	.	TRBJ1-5	TGTGCCAGCAGCCTTGAACAGGTACAGCCCCAGCATTTT	CASSLEQVQPQHF
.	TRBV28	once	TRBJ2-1	TGTGCCAGCAGTTTGGGAAGAGGGCAGTTCTTC	CASSLGRGQFF
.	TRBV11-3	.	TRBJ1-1	TGTGCCAGCAGTTTACAGGGAATTCCTGAAGCTTTCTTT	CASSLQGIPEAFF
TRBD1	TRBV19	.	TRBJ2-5	TGTGCCAGTAGTGGCCGACAGGGTTGGGAGAGGGAGACCCAGTACTTC	CASSGRQGWERETQYF
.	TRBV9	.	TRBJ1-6	TGTGCCAGCAGCGTAGGACAGAGCTCCTATAATTCACCCCTCCACTTT	CASSVGQSSYNSPLHF
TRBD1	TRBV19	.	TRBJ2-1	TGTGCCAGTAGTCCAGGGGGCGCGGGGTACAATGAGCAGTTCTTC	CASSPGGAGYNEQFF
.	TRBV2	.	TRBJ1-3	TGTGCCAGCAGTGATGCGGTGGGGACCCGGACACTCCTCTCTGGAAACACCATATATTTT	CASSDAVGTRTLLSGNTIYF
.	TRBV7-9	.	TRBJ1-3	TGTGCCAGCAGCTCCCGACAGGTTTTTGGAAACACCATATATTTT	CASSSRQVFGNTIYF